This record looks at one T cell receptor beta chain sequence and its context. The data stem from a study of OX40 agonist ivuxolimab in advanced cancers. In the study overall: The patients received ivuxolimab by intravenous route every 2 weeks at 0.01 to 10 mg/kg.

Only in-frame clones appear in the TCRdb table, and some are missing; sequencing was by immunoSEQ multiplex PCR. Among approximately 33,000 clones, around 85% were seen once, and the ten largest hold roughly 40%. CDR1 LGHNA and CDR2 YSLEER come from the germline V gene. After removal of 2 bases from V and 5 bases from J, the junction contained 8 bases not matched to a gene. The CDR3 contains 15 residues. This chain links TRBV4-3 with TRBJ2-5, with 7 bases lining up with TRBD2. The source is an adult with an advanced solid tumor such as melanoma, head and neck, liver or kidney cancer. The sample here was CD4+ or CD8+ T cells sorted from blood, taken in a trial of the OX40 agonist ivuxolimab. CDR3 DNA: TGCGCCAGCAGCCAATACGCGGGAGAGGGGGAGACCCAGTACTTC. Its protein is CASSQYAGEGETQYF.